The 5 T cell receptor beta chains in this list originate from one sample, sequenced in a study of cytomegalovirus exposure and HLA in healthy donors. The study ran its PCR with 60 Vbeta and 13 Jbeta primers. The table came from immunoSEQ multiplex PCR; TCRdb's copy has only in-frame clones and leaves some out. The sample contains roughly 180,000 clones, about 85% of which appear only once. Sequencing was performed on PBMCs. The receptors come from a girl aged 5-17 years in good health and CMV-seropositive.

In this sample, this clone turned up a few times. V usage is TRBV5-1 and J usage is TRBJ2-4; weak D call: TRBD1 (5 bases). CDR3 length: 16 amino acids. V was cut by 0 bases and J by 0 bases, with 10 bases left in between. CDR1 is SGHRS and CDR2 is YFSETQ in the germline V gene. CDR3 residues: CASSLVGEGAKNIQYF. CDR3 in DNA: TGCGCCAGCAGCTTGGTAGGGGAAGGAGCCAAAAACATTCAGTACTTC.

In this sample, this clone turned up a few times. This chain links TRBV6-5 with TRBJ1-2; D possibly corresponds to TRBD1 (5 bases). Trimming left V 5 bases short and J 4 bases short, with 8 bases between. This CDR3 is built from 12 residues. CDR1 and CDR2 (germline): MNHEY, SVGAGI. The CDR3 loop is CASSPTGYGYTF. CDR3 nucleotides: TGTGCCAGCAGTCCTACAGGCTATGGCTACACCTTC.

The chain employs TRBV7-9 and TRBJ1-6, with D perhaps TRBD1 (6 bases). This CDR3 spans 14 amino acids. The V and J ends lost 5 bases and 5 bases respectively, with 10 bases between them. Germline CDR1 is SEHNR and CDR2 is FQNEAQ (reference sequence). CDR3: CASSIRTDNSPLHF. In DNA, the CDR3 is TGTGCCAGCAGCATTCGGACAGATAATTCACCCCTCCACTTT.

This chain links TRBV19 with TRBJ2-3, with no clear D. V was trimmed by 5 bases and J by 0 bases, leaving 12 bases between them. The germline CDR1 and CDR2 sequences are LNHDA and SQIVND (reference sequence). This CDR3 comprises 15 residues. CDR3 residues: CASSPREASTDTQYF. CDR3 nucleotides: TGTGCCAGTAGTCCCAGAGAGGCTAGCACAGATACGCAGTATTTT.

In DNA form, the CDR3 reads TGCGCCAGCAGCCCCCGGACAGATACCTACGAGCAGTACTTC. Translation: CASSPRTDTYEQYF. This sequence joins TRBV4-1 and TRBJ2-7; D perhaps matches TRBD1 (6 bases). CDR3 length equals 14 residues. Trimming stripped 4 bases from V and 2 bases from J, with 12 bases between. Germline loops: CDR1 MGHRA, CDR2 YSYEKL.